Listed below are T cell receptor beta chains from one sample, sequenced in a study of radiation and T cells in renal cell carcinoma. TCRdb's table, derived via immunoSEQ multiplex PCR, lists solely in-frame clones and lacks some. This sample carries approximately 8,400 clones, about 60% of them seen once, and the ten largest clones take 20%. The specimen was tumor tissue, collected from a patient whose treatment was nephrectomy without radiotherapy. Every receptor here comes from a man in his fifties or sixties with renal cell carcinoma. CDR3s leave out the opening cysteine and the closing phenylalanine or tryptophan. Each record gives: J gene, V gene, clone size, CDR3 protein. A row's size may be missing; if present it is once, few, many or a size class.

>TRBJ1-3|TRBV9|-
ASSNTGVSSGNTIY
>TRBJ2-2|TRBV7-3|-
ASKRTGDTGELF
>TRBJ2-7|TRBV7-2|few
ASSLAASGYSYEQY
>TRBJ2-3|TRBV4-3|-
ASSRGTYGDTQY
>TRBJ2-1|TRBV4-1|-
ASSQDGGRGINNEQF
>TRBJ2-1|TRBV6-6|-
ASSPGGSFNNEQF
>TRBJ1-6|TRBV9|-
ASSGIGGNSPLH
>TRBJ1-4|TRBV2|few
ASSGTGEKLF
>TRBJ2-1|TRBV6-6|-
ASRSGGGSYNEQF
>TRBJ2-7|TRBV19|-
ASRSRDSDYEQY
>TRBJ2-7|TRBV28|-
ASSLAGRAYEQY
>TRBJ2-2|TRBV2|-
ASSPSSTGELF
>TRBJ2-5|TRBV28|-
ASSTGPKETQY
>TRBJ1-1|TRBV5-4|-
ASSPQTGDNTEAF
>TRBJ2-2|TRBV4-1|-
ASSHRTGLNTGELF
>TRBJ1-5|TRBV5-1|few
ASSEGQGAIQPQH
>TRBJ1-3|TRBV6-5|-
ASRSPSGNTIY
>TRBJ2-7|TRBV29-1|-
SAGQVTEQY
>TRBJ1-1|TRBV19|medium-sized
ASSLGQGGTEAF
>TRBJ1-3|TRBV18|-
ASSTQSVGNTIY
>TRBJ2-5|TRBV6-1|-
ASSEVVGGRAYGETQY
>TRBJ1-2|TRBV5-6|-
ASSTGRYGYT
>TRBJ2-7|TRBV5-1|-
ASSLAPYEQY
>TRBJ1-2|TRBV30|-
AWSVRGAKGNGYT
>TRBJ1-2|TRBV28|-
ASSSPGLGLERYT
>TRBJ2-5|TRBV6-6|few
AAQKGQGEETQY
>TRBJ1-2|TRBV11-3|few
ASSLGVGSGYT
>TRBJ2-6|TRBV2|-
ASNELGANVLT
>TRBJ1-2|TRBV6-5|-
ASSYLDRSYGYT
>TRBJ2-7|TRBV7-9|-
ASSPGLPSYEQY
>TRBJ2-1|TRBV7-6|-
ASSSGPSYNEQF